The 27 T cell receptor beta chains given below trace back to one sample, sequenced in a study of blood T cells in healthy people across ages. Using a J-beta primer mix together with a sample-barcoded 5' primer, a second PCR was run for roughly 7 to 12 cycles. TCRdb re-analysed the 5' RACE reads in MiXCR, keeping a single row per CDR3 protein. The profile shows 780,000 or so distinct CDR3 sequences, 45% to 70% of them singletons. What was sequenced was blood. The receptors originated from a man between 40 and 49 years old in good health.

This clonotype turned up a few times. CDR3 residues: CASSYSGQSSYEQYF. DNA of the CDR3: TGTGCCAGCAGTTACTCTGGACAGAGCTCCTACGAGCAGTACTTC. The chain couples TRBV6-6 to TRBJ2-7; weak D call: TRBD1 (6 bases). The CDR3 is 15 amino acids. V was clipped by 0 bases and J by 0 bases, with 9 bases between them. Germline V gene lookup returns CDR1 MNHNY and CDR2 SVGAGI (reference sequence).

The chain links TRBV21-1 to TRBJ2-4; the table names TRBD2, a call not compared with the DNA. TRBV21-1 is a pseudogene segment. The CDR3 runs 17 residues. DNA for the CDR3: TGTGCCAGCAGCAAGGGAGGGAACCTTTTAGCCAAAAACATTCAGTACTTC. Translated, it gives CASSKGGNLLAKNIQYF.

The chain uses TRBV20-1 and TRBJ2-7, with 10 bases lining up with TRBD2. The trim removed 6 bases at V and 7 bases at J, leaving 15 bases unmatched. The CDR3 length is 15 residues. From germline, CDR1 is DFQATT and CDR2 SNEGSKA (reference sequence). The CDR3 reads CSAKTPSGGPLEQYF. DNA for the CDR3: TGCAGTGCGAAGACGCCTAGCGGGGGCCCCTTGGAGCAGTACTTC.

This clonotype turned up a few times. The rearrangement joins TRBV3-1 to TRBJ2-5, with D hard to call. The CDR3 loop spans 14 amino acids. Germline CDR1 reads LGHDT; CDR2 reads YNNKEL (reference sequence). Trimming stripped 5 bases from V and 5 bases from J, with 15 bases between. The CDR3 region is CASSKRPVGETQYF. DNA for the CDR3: TGTGCCAGCAGCAAACGACCCGTGGGGGAGACCCAGTACTTC.

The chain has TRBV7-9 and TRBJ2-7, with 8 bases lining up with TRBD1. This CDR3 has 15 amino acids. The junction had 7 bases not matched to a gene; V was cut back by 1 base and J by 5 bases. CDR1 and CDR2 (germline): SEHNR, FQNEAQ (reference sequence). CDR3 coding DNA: TGTGCCAGCAGCTTAGGGACAGGGCCCCAGGACGAGCAGTACTTC. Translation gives CASSLGTGPQDEQYF.

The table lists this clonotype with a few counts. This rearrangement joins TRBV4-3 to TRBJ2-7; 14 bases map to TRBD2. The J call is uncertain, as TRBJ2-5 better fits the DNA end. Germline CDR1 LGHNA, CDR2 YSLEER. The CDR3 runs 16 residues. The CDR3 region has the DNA TGCGCCAGCAGCCCGTCGGGACTAGCGGGAGCCGAGACCCAGTACTTC. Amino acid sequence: CASSPSGLAGAETQYF.

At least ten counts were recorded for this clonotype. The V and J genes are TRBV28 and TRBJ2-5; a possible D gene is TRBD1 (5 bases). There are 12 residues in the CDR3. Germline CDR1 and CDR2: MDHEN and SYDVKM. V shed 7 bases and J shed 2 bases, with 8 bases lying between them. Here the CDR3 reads CASTQGQETQYF. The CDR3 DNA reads TGTGCCAGCACCCAGGGTCAAGAGACCCAGTACTTC.

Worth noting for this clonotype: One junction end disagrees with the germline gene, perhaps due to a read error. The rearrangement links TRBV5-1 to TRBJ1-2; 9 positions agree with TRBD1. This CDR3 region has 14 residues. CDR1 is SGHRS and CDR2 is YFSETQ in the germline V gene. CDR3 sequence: CVSSFGQGQRGYTF. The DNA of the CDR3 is TGCGTCAGCAGCTTCGGACAGGGGCAGAGGGGCTACACCTTC.

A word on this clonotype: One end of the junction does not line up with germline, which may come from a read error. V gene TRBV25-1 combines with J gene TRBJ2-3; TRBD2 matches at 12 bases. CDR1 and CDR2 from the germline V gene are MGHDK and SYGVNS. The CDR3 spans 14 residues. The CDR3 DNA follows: TGTGCCAGCAGAACTAGCGGGGGGACAGGTACGCAGTATTTT. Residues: CASRTSGGTGTQYF.

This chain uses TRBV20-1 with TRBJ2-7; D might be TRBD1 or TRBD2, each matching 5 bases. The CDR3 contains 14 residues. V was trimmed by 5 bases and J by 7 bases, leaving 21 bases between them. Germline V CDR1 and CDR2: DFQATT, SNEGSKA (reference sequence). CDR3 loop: CSAGSAQGAGEQYF. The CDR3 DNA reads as TGCAGTGCTGGGTCTGCTCAGGGAGCTGGTGAGCAGTACTTC.

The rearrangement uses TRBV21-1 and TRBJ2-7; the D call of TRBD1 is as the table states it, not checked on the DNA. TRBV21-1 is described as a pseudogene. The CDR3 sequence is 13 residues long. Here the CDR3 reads CASSKPIRGGQYF. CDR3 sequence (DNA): TGTGCCAGCAGCAAACCCATCCGGGGCGGGCAGTACTTC.

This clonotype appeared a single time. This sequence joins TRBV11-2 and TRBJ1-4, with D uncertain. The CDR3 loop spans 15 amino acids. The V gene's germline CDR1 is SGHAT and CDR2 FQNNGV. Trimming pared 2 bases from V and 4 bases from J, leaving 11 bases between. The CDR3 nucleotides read TGTGCCAGCAGCTTATTTAAGGGCGGTAATGAAAAACTGTTTTTT. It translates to CASSLFKGGNEKLFF.

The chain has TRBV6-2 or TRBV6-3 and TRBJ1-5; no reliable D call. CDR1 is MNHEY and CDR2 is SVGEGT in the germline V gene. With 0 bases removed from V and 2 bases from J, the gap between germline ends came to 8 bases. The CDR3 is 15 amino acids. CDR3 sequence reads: CASSYSQGGNQPQHF. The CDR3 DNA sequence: TGTGCCAGCAGTTACTCACAAGGAGGCAATCAGCCCCAGCATTTT.

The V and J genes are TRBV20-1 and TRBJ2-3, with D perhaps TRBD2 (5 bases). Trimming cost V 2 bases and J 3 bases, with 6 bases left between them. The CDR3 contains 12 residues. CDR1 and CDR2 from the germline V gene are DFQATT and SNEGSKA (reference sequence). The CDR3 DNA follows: TGCAGTGCTAGATGGGAGACAGATACGCAGTATTTT. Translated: CSARWETDTQYF.

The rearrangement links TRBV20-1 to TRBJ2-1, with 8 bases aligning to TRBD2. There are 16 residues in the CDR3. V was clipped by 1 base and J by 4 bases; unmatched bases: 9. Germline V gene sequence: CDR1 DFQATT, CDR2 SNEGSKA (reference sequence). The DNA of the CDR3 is TGCAGTGCTAGAGCGCCCCTCGGCGGGGGGTACAATGAGCAGTTCTTC. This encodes CSARAPLGGGYNEQFF.

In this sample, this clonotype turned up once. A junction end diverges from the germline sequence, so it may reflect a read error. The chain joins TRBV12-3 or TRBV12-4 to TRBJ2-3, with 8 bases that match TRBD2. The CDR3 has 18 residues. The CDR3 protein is CACSPGTSGLGTADTQYF. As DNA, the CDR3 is TGTGCCTGCAGTCCGGGGACATCGGGACTAGGGACGGCGGATACGCAGTATTTT.

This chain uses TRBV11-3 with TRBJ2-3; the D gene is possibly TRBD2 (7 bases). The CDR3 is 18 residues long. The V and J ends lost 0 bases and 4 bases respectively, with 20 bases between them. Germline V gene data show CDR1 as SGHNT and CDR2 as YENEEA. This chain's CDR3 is CASSLDPEGGTPADTQYF. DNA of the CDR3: TGTGCCAGCAGCTTAGATCCGGAGGGGGGGACCCCGGCAGATACGCAGTATTTT.

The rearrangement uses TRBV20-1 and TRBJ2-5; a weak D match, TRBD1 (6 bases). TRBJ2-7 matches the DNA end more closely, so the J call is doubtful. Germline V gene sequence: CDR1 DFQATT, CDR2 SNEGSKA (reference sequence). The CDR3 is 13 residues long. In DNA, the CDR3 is TGCAGTGCACCCAGGGGAAATGCCTACGAGCAGTACTTC. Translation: CSAPRGNAYEQYF.

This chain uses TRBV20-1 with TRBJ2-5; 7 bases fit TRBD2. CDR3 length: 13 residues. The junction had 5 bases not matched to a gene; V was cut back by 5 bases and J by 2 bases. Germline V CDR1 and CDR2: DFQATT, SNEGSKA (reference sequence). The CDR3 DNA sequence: TGCAGTGCTCTAGCGGAAATTCAAGAGACCCAGTACTTC. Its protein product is CSALAEIQETQYF.

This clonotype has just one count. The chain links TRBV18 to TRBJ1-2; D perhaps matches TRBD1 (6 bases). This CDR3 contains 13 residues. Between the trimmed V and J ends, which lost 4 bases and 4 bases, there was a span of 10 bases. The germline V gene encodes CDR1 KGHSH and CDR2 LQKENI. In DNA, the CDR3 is TGTGCCAGCTCACAGGACAGTAGCTATGGCTACACCTTC. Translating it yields CASSQDSSYGYTF.

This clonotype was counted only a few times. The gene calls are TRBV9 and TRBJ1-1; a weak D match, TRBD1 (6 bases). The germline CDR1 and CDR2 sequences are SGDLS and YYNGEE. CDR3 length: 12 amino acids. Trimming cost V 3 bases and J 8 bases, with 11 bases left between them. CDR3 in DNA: TGTGCCAGCAGCGCACTTACAGGGGAAGCTTTCTTT. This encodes CASSALTGEAFF.

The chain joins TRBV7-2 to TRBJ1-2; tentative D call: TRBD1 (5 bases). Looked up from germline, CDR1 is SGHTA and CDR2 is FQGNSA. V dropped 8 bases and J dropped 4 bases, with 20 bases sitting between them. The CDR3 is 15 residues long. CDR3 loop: CASGPQGASPYGYTF. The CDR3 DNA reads TGTGCCAGCGGACCACAAGGGGCTTCCCCCTATGGCTACACCTTC.

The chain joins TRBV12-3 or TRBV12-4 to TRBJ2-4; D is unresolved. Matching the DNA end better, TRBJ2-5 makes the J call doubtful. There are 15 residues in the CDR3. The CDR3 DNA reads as TGTGCCAGCAGTTTTCAGTCACTCCCCGAAGAGACCCAGTACTTC. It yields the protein CASSFQSLPEETQYF.

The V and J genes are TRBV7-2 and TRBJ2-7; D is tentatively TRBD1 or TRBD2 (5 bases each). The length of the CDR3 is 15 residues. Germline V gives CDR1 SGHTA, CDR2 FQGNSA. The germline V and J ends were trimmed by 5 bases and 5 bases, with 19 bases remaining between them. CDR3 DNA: TGTGCCAGCAGCCGTTGGGACCCCGGAGCCCACGAGCAGTACTTC. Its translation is CASSRWDPGAHEQYF.

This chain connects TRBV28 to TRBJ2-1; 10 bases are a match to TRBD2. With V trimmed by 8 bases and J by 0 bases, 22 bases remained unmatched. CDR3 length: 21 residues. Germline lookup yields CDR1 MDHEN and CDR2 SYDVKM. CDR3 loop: CASPPRPFSGGTLSSYNEQFF. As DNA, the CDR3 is TGTGCCAGCCCTCCTCGCCCGTTTAGCGGGGGGACCCTGAGCTCCTACAATGAGCAGTTCTTC.

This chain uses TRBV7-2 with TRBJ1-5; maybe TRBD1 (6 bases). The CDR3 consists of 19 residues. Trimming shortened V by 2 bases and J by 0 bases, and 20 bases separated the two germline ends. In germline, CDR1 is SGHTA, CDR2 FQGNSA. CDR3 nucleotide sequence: TGTGCCAGCAGCTTATGGGCAGGGGACATTGGGAATAGCAATCAGCCCCAGCATTTT. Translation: CASSLWAGDIGNSNQPQHF.

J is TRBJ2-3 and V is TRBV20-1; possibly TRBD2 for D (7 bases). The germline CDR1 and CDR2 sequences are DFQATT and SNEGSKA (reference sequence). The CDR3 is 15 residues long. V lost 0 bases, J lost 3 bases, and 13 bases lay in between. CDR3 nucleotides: TGCAGTGCTAGAGATGGGGGGGCGTGGACAGATACGCAGTATTTT. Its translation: CSARDGGAWTDTQYF.